Listed here are 17 T cell receptor beta chains from one sample, sequenced in a study of CD8+ T cells in alopecia areata. Following RNA extraction, reverse transcription yielded cDNA that acted as the sequencing template. Assay used: immunoSEQ multiplex PCR; TCRdb lists only in-frame clones, some missing. The sample holds some 150,000 clones, around 71% seen once. Sequenced material: CD8+ T cells sorted from blood, taken at week 0. These TCRs come from a human donor with alopecia areata.

The chain employs TRBV11-3 and TRBJ1-6; possible D gene TRBD1, 5 bases. Trimming removed 1 base from V and 7 bases from J, with 11 bases in between. The germline gives CDR1 SGHNT, CDR2 YENEEA. The CDR3 totals 15 residues. CDR3 protein: CASSLVGGKNSPLHF. For the CDR3, the DNA is TGTGCCAGCAGCTTAGTGGGGGGAAAGAATTCACCCCTCCACTTT.

This clone is medium-sized within its sample. The rearrangement uses TRBV7-9 and TRBJ2-1; TRBD2 agrees at 8 bases. Germline V gene sequence: CDR1 SEHNR, CDR2 FQNEAQ (reference sequence). Trimming removed 10 bases from V and 5 bases from J; junction bases left unmatched: 19. This CDR3 comprises 17 residues. The DNA of the CDR3 is TGTGCCACCGCACTCCAGGGCTCTAGCGGGCCTCACAATGAGCAGTTCTTC. Protein product: CATALQGSSGPHNEQFF.

The chain employs TRBV9 and TRBJ2-6; D is perhaps TRBD1 (5 bases). The CDR3 loop spans 15 amino acids. V lost 0 bases and J 3 bases, leaving 7 bases between the germline ends. The germline CDR1 and CDR2 sequences are SGDLS and YYNGEE. The DNA for the CDR3 is TGTGCCAGCAGCGTAGCTCAGGGTGGGGCCAACGTCCTGACTTTC. It encodes CASSVAQGGANVLTF. Full variable domain (remainder filled in from reference TRBV9 and TRBJ2-6): DSGVTQTPKHLITATGQRVTLRCSPRSGDLSVYWYQQSLDQGLQFLIQYYNGEERAKGNILERFSAQQFPDLHSELNLSSLELGDSALYFCASSVAQGGANVLTFGAGSRLTVL.

CDR3 protein: CASSFKAYTEAFF. CDR3 bases: TGTGCCAGCAGCTTTAAAGCTTACACTGAAGCTTTCTTT. The chain carries TRBV13 and TRBJ1-1, with D uncertain. There are 13 residues in the CDR3. Trimming removed 3 bases at V and 3 bases at J, with 8 bases between. Germline assignment: CDR1 PRHDT and CDR2 FYEKMQ (reference sequence). Complete variable domain (other parts from reference TRBV13 and TRBJ1-1): AAGVIQSPRHLIKEKRETATLKCYPIPRHDTVYWYQQGPGQDPQFLISFYEKMQSDKGSIPDRFSAQQFSDYHSELNMSSLELGDSALYFCASSFKAYTEAFFGQGTRLTVV.

The chain uses TRBV7-9 and TRBJ2-7; D is tentatively TRBD1 or TRBD2 (5 bases each). CDR1 and CDR2 (germline): SEHNR, FQNEAQ (reference sequence). The CDR3 length is 15 residues. V shed 5 bases and J shed 4 bases, with 18 bases lying between them. CDR3 sequence reads: CASSPTGQGPYEQYF. CDR3 DNA: TGTGCCAGCAGCCCGACGGGGCAGGGCCCGTACGAGCAGTACTTC. Based on the CDR3 plus reference TRBV7-9 and TRBJ2-7, the full variable domain is DTGVSQNPRHKITKRGQNVTFRCDPISEHNRLYWYRQTLGQGPEFLTYFQNEAQLEKSRLLSDRFSAERPKGSFSTLEIQRTEQGDSAMYLCASSPTGQGPYEQYFGPGTRLTVT.

In this sample, this clone turned up a few times. V usage is TRBV4-1 and J usage is TRBJ1-1; D ambiguous. This CDR3 region has 17 residues. V was trimmed by 0 bases and J by 4 bases, leaving 18 bases between them. Germline-derived CDR1 and CDR2 are MGHRA and YSYEKL. CDR3 nucleotide sequence: TGCGCCAGCAGCCAAGATAGAGGGTGGGAGTCGGTCACTGAAGCTTTCTTT. This encodes CASSQDRGWESVTEAFF.

This clone was seen only a few times. V usage is TRBV19 and J usage is TRBJ1-4, with a weak D call TRBD1 (5 bases). Germline V gene sequence: CDR1 LNHDA, CDR2 SQIVND (reference sequence). The germline V and J ends were trimmed by 4 bases and 6 bases, with 15 bases remaining between them. The CDR3 has 15 amino acids. CDR3 protein: CASSTWDGGHEKLFF. Here the CDR3 DNA reads TGTGCCAGTAGTACCTGGGACGGTGGGCATGAAAAACTGTTTTTT. Drawing the rest from reference TRBV19 and TRBJ1-4, the complete variable domain is DGGITQSPKYLFRKEGQNVTLSCEQNLNHDAMYWYRQDPGQGLRLIYYSQIVNDFQKGDIAEGYSVSREKKESFPLTVTSAQKNPTAFYLCASSTWDGGHEKLFFGSGTQLSVL.

In this sample, this clone turned up once. This rearrangement joins TRBV27 to TRBJ1-5; 7 nucleotides agree with TRBD1. The V gene end was trimmed by 4 bases and the J gene end by 3 bases; junction bases not matched to a gene: 6. CDR3 length: 15 residues. CDR1 is MNHEY, CDR2 SMNVEV, per germline (reference sequence). The CDR3 sequence is CASSSQGQYNQPQHF. The CDR3 DNA is TGTGCCAGCAGTTCACAGGGACAGTACAATCAGCCCCAGCATTTT.

This chain joins TRBV2 and TRBJ1-2, with 9 bases aligning to TRBD1. The V gene end was trimmed by 7 bases and the J gene end by 7 bases; junction bases not matched to a gene: 4. Germline CDR1 and CDR2: SNHLY and FYNNEI. The length of the CDR3 is 12 residues. The CDR3 DNA sequence: TGTGCCAGCACGGGACAGGGATCTGGCTACACCTTC. This encodes CASTGQGSGYTF.

The CDR3 nucleotides read TGTGCCAGCAGTGAATTGTTCTCTGGGGCCAACGTCCTGACTTTC. Its protein product is CASSELFSGANVLTF. This sequence joins TRBV2 and TRBJ2-6; no reliable D call. The V end lost 2 bases, the J end lost 0 bases, and 5 bases lay between the germline ends. Germline-derived CDR1 and CDR2 are SNHLY and FYNNEI. The CDR3 runs 15 residues.

This chain uses TRBV6-5 with TRBJ2-3; D not certain. The CDR3 is made up of 15 amino acids. Germline-derived CDR1 and CDR2 are MNHEY and SVGAGI. The V end lost 8 bases, the J end lost 0 bases, and 15 bases lay between the germline ends. The CDR3 is CASWKSAFSTDTQYF. DNA for the CDR3: TGTGCCAGCTGGAAGAGCGCTTTTAGCACAGATACGCAGTATTTT.

The rearrangement uses TRBV6-6 and TRBJ1-1, with a possible D match to TRBD1 (5 bases). The CDR3 is made up of 16 amino acids. V was shortened by 2 bases and J by 0 bases, with 13 bases between the two germline ends. Germline values: CDR1 MNHNY, CDR2 SVGAGI (reference sequence). CDR3 residues: CASSYGVQGLNTEAFF. The CDR3 coding sequence is TGTGCCAGCAGTTACGGTGTCCAGGGTTTGAACACTGAAGCTTTCTTT.

This chain connects TRBV7-2 to TRBJ1-2; perhaps TRBD1 as D (5 bases). Germline V gene sequence: CDR1 SGHTA, CDR2 FQGNSA. The V end was cut by 0 bases, the J end by 6 bases, with 8 bases between. The CDR3 consists of 13 residues. CDR3 sequence reads: CASSLARADGYTF. CDR3 nucleotides: TGTGCCAGCAGCTTAGCCAGGGCCGATGGCTACACCTTC.

The chain uses TRBV5-1 and TRBJ2-7, with 8 nucleotides matching TRBD1. The germline gives CDR1 SGHRS, CDR2 YFSETQ. V lost 2 bases to trimming and J lost 5 bases; unmatched junction nucleotides: 6. This CDR3 is 14 amino acids long. The CDR3 loop is CASSLRTGSDEQYF. The DNA for the CDR3 is TGCGCCAGCAGCTTACGGACAGGGTCCGACGAGCAGTACTTC.

This clone is a singleton in its sample. The chain carries TRBV4-1 and TRBJ1-1; no clear D gene. CDR1 MGHRA and CDR2 YSYEKL come from the germline V gene. The V end lost 5 bases, the J end lost 1 base, and 11 bases lay between the germline ends. CDR3 length equals 14 residues. The CDR3 coding sequence is TGCGCCAGCAGCTACCCCGGGGAGAACACTGAAGCTTTCTTT. It encodes CASSYPGENTEAFF.

This clone was detected a few times. The chain joins TRBV6-6 to TRBJ2-3, with D unclear. Germline V CDR1 and CDR2: MNHNY, SVGAGI (reference sequence). The CDR3 runs to 16 residues. Trimming took 5 bases from V and 0 from J, leaving 15 bases between them. CDR3: CASSHSGPDSTDTQYF. CDR3 nucleotide sequence: TGTGCCAGCAGTCACAGTGGTCCCGATAGCACAGATACGCAGTATTTT.

The rearrangement joins TRBV27 to TRBJ2-5; weak D call: TRBD1 (6 bases). The CDR3 contains 11 residues. The germline V gene has CDR1 MNHEY and CDR2 SMNVEV (reference sequence). V was pared by 9 bases and J by 5 bases, with 10 bases between. The DNA for the CDR3 is TGTGCCAGACAGGGTGGGGAGACCCAGTACTTC. Its protein is CARQGGETQYF.